This T cell receptor (beta chain) stems from a study of shared clonotypes between healthy human individuals. Of note for this clone: What it recognizes is unknown.

Original methodology: Junction-only sequences without quality scores came from ImmunoSEQ, so filtering differed. Assay: immunoSEQ multiplex PCR; the TCRdb copy retains only in-frame clones and omits some. V, J and clone size are taken as reported in that table, and D and trimming were inferred from the DNA itself. The sample contains fewer than 2.5 million clones, more than 85% of which appear only once. This CDR3 spans 14 amino acids. The V and J ends lost 2 bases and 2 bases respectively, with 9 bases between them. The V gene's germline CDR1 is SNHLY and CDR2 FYNNEI. General observations from the study: It was only blood that was sampled, and tissue repertoires likely differ. Since donors were few, the genetic and exposure-history diversity represented was limited. Relative to clonotypes present in all four donors, those not shared had lower generation probabilities.

The clonotype comes from a man younger than 30 in good health. Some clones in this sample may be carry-over from other donors' samples. This rearrangement joins TRBV2 to TRBJ1-1; D is ambiguous. The specimen sequenced was naive CD4+ T cells from PBMCs. Subset specified: CD45RA+ positively selected. The CDR3 loop is CASSELGGNTEAFF. CDR3 DNA: TGTGCCAGCAGTGAATTAGGAGGTAACACTGAAGCTTTCTTT.